This paragraph covers one T cell receptor (beta chain) sequence. Its antigen is currently unknown. RNA transcripts were the source from which TCR beta CDR3 regions were amplified. HTBI primers primed a first-round RT-PCR, and a second-round multiplex PCR followed. TCRdb re-derived calls from the multiplex PCR reads in MiXCR, one entry per CDR3 protein. The sample has a few hundred thousand distinct CDR3 sequences, 35% to 45% seen once. J gave up 2 bases and V 4 bases, and 12 bases lay outside the gene matches. This CDR3 contains 19 residues. Germline V gene data show CDR1 as SEHNR and CDR2 as FQNEAQ (reference sequence). The source of the sample is a study of Graves' ophthalmopathy and Graves' hyperthyroidism. Enrolled hyperthyroidism patients had a new diagnosis, a duration under 2 months, and an age of 18 to 65. Clinical symptoms and serum thyroxine were used for diagnosis; TRAb, thyroid ultrasound and orbital computed tomography were also relied on.

Study-wide results and caveats: The majority of expanded thyroid clonotypes above 0.001 frequency also occurred in blood.

The sample taken for sequencing was peripheral blood or thyroid tissue (not recorded which). The chain links TRBV7-9 to TRBJ2-6; 9 bases map to TRBD1. This clonotype originated in an adult man with Graves' hyperthyroidism. CDR3 in DNA: TGTGCCAGCAGCTCTCCCCTTCGGGACAGGGACCCTGGGGCCAACGTCCTGACTTTC. This sequence encodes CASSSPLRDRDPGANVLTF. Full variable domain (outside the CDR3, taken from reference TRBV7-9 and TRBJ2-6): DTGVSQNPRHKITKRGQNVTFRCDPISEHNRLYWYRQTLGQGPEFLTYFQNEAQLEKSRLLSDRFSAERPKGSFSTLEIQRTEQGDSAMYLCASSSPLRDRDPGANVLTFGAGSRLTVL.